This record concerns one TCR beta chain sequence. This record belongs to a study of blood T cell repertoires in COVID-19. Study as a whole: Spain, Italy and the United States supplied samples that represented acute and convalescent COVID-19. T cells, B-cell-depleted T cells, or PBMCs supplied cDNA or gDNA.

Trimming took off 4 bases at V and 4 bases at J, with 14 bases between the two ends. Germline V gene data show CDR1 as SGDLS and CDR2 as YYNGEE. The length of the CDR3 is 14 residues. Clones were read by immunoSEQ multiplex PCR, and TCRdb kept only the in-frame ones, dropping some. The sample holds around 80,000 clones, about 85% seen once. The genes are TRBV9 and TRBJ1-1; a possible D gene is TRBD1 (5 bases). Sequenced material: peripheral blood. This sequence originates from a human donor in a cohort sampled during active COVID-19. The CDR3 nucleotides are TGTGCCAGCAGCCCCACCGGGGGGTTCACTGAAGCTTTCTTT. Translating it yields CASSPTGGFTEAFF.